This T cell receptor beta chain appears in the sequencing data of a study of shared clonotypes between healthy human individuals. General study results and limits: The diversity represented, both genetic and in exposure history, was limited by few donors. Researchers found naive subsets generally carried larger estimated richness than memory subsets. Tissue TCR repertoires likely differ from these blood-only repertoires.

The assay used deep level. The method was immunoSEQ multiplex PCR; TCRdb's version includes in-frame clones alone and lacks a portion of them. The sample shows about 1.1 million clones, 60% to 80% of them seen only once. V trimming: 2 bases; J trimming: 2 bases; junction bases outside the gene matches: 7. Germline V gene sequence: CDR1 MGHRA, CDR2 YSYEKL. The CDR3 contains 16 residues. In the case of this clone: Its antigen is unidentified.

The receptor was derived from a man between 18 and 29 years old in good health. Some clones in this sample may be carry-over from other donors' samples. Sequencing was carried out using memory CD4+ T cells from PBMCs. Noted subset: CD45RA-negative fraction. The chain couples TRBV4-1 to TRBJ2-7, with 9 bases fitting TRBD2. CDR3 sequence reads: CASSQFSGRGAYEQYF. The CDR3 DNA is TGCGCCAGCAGCCAATTTAGCGGGAGAGGTGCCTACGAGCAGTACTTC.